This T cell receptor (beta chain) is drawn from a study (dated by TCRdb to 2015 to 2017). Regarding the research as a whole: The study examined whether tumor-infiltrating Tregs in breast cancer are drawn from blood Tregs or arise in situ by conversion from other CD4+ T cell subsets.

Memory CD4+ T cells were isolated as CD4+CD45RO+CD25- cells. Tregs, naive and memory CD4+ T cells from tumor, blood and ipsilateral draining lymph nodes of about 5 breast cancer patients underwent full-length TCR alpha and beta sequencing. Tumor tissue and lymph nodes from ipsilateral axillary dissection were perfused with PBS, minced and digested with collagenase I and hyaluronidase. A purity exceeding 90% was confirmed by FACS for the sorted cell populations. Full-length TCR variable regions were amplified by 5' RACE PCR using constant-region reverse primers, and then by semi-nested PCR using Nested Universal Primer A. The ReliaPrep RNA Cell Miniprep System was used to extract total RNA, which was then reverse transcribed into 5'RACE-ready cDNA with the SMARTer RACE 5'/3' Kit. An Illumina MiSeq was used to sequence the full-length TCR alpha and beta libraries, which had been barcoded with multiplex adaptors. The study's own analysis went as follows. For each of nine subset-tissue groups, sequencing data from the five patients were pooled, and the groups were then compared using unsupervised clustering of TCR gene usage. The Morisita-Horn index, with shared sequences weighted by their contribution to each repertoire, was used to calculate repertoire similarity. The raw public reads went through TCRdb reprocessing: fastp at Q25, MiXCR clone calling, in-frame beta chains kept. Rows are unified per CDR3 protein, each entry keeping the most common DNA and genes. Here the V and J calls rest on TCRdb's processing, not on the authors' analysis. This sample lists under 45,000 distinct CDR3 sequences; 30% were detected once. The leading ten clones occupy 4% to 4.5% of the sample.

This clonotype came up a few times. The clone's antigen remains unknown. Per-nucleotide qualities are absent, and no much larger clonotype sits a single base away. Summary of the overall study and its limitations: The greatest overlap of tumor-infiltrating Treg TCR alpha and beta sequences was with tumor naive CD4+ T cells, followed next by blood naive CD4+ T cells. Tumor memory CD4+ T cell TCR gene usage was found to cluster with blood and lymph node memory CD4+ cells and with lymph node naive CD4+ cells. Rather than covering whole repertoires, validation in the larger cohort was restricted to a single TCR beta V-J rearrangement.

What was sequenced was tumor-infiltrating memory CD4+ T cells sorted from the breast tumor. In light of the paper, this sample's cell subset or site label describes: memory CD4+ T cells, CD4+CD45RO+CD25-. The TCR comes from a female donor with breast cancer.

At the DNA level, the sequence is TGTGCCAGCAGCTTACTAGGGGAGAACACTGAAGCTTTCTTT. The encoded protein is CASSLLGENTEAFF. This sequence uses TRBV7-6 and TRBJ1-1; possibly the D gene is TRBD1, per 5 matching bases. The CDR3 has 14 amino acids, counting the end cysteine and phenylalanine. Here the CDR3 DNA is all that survives: 42 bases in frame from base 1. CDR1 SGHVS and CDR2 FNYEAQ were looked up in the germline V gene. A distance of 8 bases separates the germline ends of V and J, which lose 2 bases and 1 base respectively.